Shown below are 20 T cell receptor beta chains from a single sample sequenced in a study of CD4 T cells in relation to SARS-CoV-2 and coronaviruses. TCRdb keeps only in-frame clones here, not all; method: immunoSEQ multiplex PCR. The sample has approximately 26,000 clones, 73% seen once. For these receptors, no antigen is known. The unexposed donors gave CD4+ T cells in about 2011-2019, prior to COVID-19. CD4+ T cells were isolated from the cells after more than nine days of culture. The sample taken for sequencing was CD4+ T cells from PBMCs, cultured in vitro. The receptors stem from a human donor in good health.

The rearrangement joins TRBV18 to TRBJ2-5; D unclear. The CDR3 has 13 amino acids. Germline CDR1 KGHSH, CDR2 LQKENI. V was trimmed by 3 bases and J by 5 bases, leaving 10 bases between them. The CDR3 spells CASSPPGWETQYF. The CDR3 coding sequence is TGTGCCAGCTCACCCCCCGGGTGGGAGACCCAGTACTTC.

This chain links TRBV28 with TRBJ1-4, with D unclear. Germline V gives CDR1 MDHEN, CDR2 SYDVKM. The CDR3 sequence is 13 residues long. Trimming stripped 8 bases from V and 2 bases from J, with 9 bases between. CDR3 coding DNA: TGTGCCAGCGAGGGTGACACTAATGAAAAACTGTTTTTT. Translation gives CASEGDTNEKLFF.

The rearrangement links TRBV9 to TRBJ1-1; no clear D. The CDR3 has 14 residues. The V end lost 4 bases, the J end lost 3 bases, and 13 bases lay between the germline ends. Germline V CDR1 and CDR2: SGDLS, YYNGEE. CDR3 nucleotides: TGTGCCAGCAGCATCTCCCCGGAAGACACTGAAGCTTTCTTT. Protein sequence: CASSISPEDTEAFF.

The gene calls are TRBV18 and TRBJ2-2; D gene unclear. V shed 0 bases and J shed 3 bases, with 8 bases lying between them. Germline lookup yields CDR1 KGHSH and CDR2 LQKENI. This CDR3 is 15 amino acids long. The CDR3 here is CASSPPGWDTGELFF. CDR3 DNA sequence: TGTGCCAGCTCACCACCGGGCTGGGACACCGGGGAGCTGTTTTTT.

V usage is TRBV18 and J usage is TRBJ2-7, with D possibly matching TRBD2 (5 bases). The CDR3 consists of 17 residues. With 1 base removed from V and 0 bases from J, the gap between germline ends came to 16 bases. Germline CDR1 KGHSH, CDR2 LQKENI. CDR3: CASSPRGSLGLSYEQYF. CDR3 DNA sequence: TGTGCCAGCTCACCACGAGGGTCCCTAGGTCTCTCCTACGAGCAGTACTTC.

The sample holds a few counts of this clone. The chain recombines TRBV30 with TRBJ2-3, with 7 bases lining up with TRBD2. The CDR3 is 17 residues long. Germline-derived CDR1 and CDR2 are GTSNPN and SVGIG (reference sequence). V gave up 2 bases and J gave up 4 bases; unmatched junction bases: 15. In DNA, the CDR3 is TGTGCCTGGAGTTCAGCGGGAATGGCGTCGTTGGCAGATACGCAGTATTTT. As protein: CAWSSAGMASLADTQYF.

This clone rates as medium-sized. CDR3 DNA: TGTGCCAGTAGTACTACAGGTACTAGCACAGATACGCAGTATTTT. Translation: CASSTTGTSTDTQYF. The chain employs TRBV19 and TRBJ2-3; D possibly corresponds to TRBD1 (5 bases). Trimming removed 4 bases at V and 0 bases at J, with 11 bases between. This CDR3 contains 15 residues. Germline lookup yields CDR1 LNHDA and CDR2 SQIVND (reference sequence).

In its sample, this clone ranks as medium-sized. V and J are TRBV7-6 and TRBJ2-3; 7 positions agree with TRBD1. This CDR3 comprises 15 residues. CDR1 and CDR2 (germline): SGHVS, FNYEAQ. V dropped 6 bases and J dropped 7; count of bases not matched to a gene: 13. The CDR3 loop is CASSSAGGPRHTQYF. The CDR3 DNA follows: TGTGCCAGCAGTTCAGCAGGGGGTCCCAGGCATACGCAGTATTTT.

The rearrangement joins TRBV5-1 to TRBJ2-2; 8 nucleotides agree with TRBD1. CDR3 size: 15 residues. After removal of 1 base from V and 5 bases from J, the junction contained 4 bases not matched to a gene. Germline V CDR1 and CDR2: SGHRS, YFSETQ. The chain's CDR3 is CASSLTGGWTGELFF. The CDR3 DNA reads TGCGCCAGCAGCTTGACAGGGGGTTGGACCGGGGAGCTGTTTTTT.

In its sample, this clone was seen once. This chain joins TRBV23-1 and TRBJ2-4, with 8 bases that match TRBD1. TRBV23-1 is flagged as an ORF with uncertain function. V gave up 4 bases and J gave up 1 base; unmatched junction bases: 9. This CDR3 region has 17 residues. CDR3 DNA: TGCGCCAGCAGTCCCTGCACAGGGGGTTTGGCCAAAAACATTCAGTACTTC. This encodes CASSPCTGGLAKNIQYF.

This chain joins TRBV6-4 and TRBJ2-5, with TRBD2 identical over 10 bases. CDR3 size: 15 residues. From germline, CDR1 is MRHNA and CDR2 SNTAGT. Trimming cost V 8 bases and J 7 bases; bases outside gene matches: 13. In nucleotides, the CDR3 is TGTGCCAGCTGTAAACTAGCGGGGCCGAGTAGGACCCAGTACTTC. This translates into CASCKLAGPSRTQYF.

The genes are TRBV6-2 or TRBV6-3 and TRBJ2-7, with TRBD1 matching over 8 bases. V dropped 6 bases and J dropped 4; count of bases not matched to a gene: 11. Germline CDR1 reads MNHEY; CDR2 reads SVGEGT. This CDR3 has 15 amino acids. The CDR3 DNA is TGTGCCAGCAGCTCCGGGACAGGTCTAAGGTACGAGCAGTACTTC. Translation gives CASSSGTGLRYEQYF.

The gene calls are TRBV6-5 and TRBJ2-3; 7 nucleotides align to TRBD1. The CDR3 consists of 14 residues. Unmatched junction bases numbered 5, after V lost 6 bases and J lost 2 bases. In germline, CDR1 is MNHEY, CDR2 SVGAGI. The CDR3 loop reads CASSRDRDTDTQYF. The CDR3 coding sequence is TGTGCCAGCAGCCGGGACAGAGACACAGATACGCAGTATTTT.

The chain couples TRBV23-1 to TRBJ2-1; D is uncertain. TRBV23-1 is known as an ORF, though its function is uncertain. This CDR3 contains 12 residues. V was trimmed by 11 bases and J by 9 bases, leaving 17 bases between them. The CDR3 nucleotides read TGCGCCGATCACCTAGTAGGTGGTGAGCAGTTCTTC. Translation gives CADHLVGGEQFF.

This clone was seen a few times. The rearrangement uses TRBV11-3 and TRBJ2-1; D is ambiguous. CDR3 length: 13 amino acids. Per the germline V gene, CDR1 is SGHNT and CDR2 is YENEEA. Trimming pared 5 bases from V and 3 bases from J, leaving 8 bases between. The chain's CDR3 is CASSHASYNEQFF. CDR3 sequence (DNA): TGTGCCAGCAGCCACGCTAGCTACAATGAGCAGTTCTTC.

The V call is TRBV6-5, the J call TRBJ2-7; D is unresolved. V shed 6 bases and J shed 4 bases, with 16 bases lying between them. This CDR3 contains 14 residues. Germline V gene lookup returns CDR1 MNHEY and CDR2 SVGAGI. CDR3 region: CASSQTGRPYEQYF. CDR3 in DNA: TGTGCCAGCAGCCAAACTGGTCGACCTTACGAGCAGTACTTC.

The chain joins TRBV29-1 to TRBJ1-4; no clear D gene. Trimming took 7 bases from V and 5 from J, leaving 14 bases between them. The CDR3 extends over 13 amino acids. Germline loops: CDR1 SQVTM, CDR2 ANQGSEA. In DNA form, the CDR3 reads TGCAGCGGGTTGAAGGGCGGGAATGAAAAACTGTTTTTT. Protein sequence: CSGLKGGNEKLFF. The full variable domain, rest sourced from reference TRBV29-1 and TRBJ1-4, is SAVISQKPSRDICQRGTSLTIQCQVDSQVTMMFWYRQQPGQSLTLIATANQGSEATYESGFVIDKFPISRPNLTFSTLTVSNMSPEDSSIYLCSGLKGGNEKLFFGSGTQLSVL.

J is TRBJ2-1 and V is TRBV6-2 or TRBV6-3; D possibly uses TRBD1 or TRBD2 (5 bases each). Trimming pared 2 bases from V and 7 bases from J, leaving 12 bases between. The germline gives CDR1 MNHEY, CDR2 SVGEGT. The CDR3 has 14 amino acids. CDR3: CASSYGSGANEQFF. The CDR3 DNA reads TGTGCCAGCAGTTACGGGTCCGGGGCAAATGAGCAGTTCTTC.

V gene TRBV5-1 combines with J gene TRBJ1-1; D is unclear. V was trimmed by 7 bases and J by 5 bases, leaving 18 bases between them. The CDR3 sequence is 14 residues long. Germline assignment: CDR1 SGHRS and CDR2 YFSETQ. The CDR3 DNA sequence: TGCGCCAGCGGTCCTGGCGGGGATAAGACTGAAGCTTTCTTT. This encodes CASGPGGDKTEAFF.

The CDR3 DNA reads TGTGCCAGCAGCTTGGCCGGGACTAGCGGGAAAGAGACCCAGTACTTC. Amino acids: CASSLAGTSGKETQYF. The chain links TRBV5-4 to TRBJ2-5; 13 bases are a match to TRBD2. Germline CDR1 SGHNT, CDR2 YYREEE (reference sequence). The CDR3 has 16 residues. With 0 bases clipped from V and 3 bases from J, the junction kept 2 bases outside the gene matches.